The text below deals with one TCR beta chain. The data were obtained in a study of OX40 agonist ivuxolimab in advanced cancers. Some clones are missing from TCRdb's copy, which holds only in-frame ones; the method was immunoSEQ multiplex PCR. The top ten clones hold 0.95% to 1.1% of a sample with about 60,000 clones, around 85% of them seen once. The germline V gene encodes CDR1 SGHNT and CDR2 YYREEE (reference sequence). J gave up 9 bases and V 0 bases, and 8 bases lay outside the gene matches. CDR3 size: 15 residues. V is TRBV5-4 and J is TRBJ2-3, with TRBD1 matching 9 bases. The source material was CD4+ or CD8+ T cells sorted from blood, sampled in a trial of the OX40 agonist ivuxolimab. This TCR came from an adult with an advanced solid tumor such as melanoma, head and neck, liver or kidney cancer. CDR3 protein: CASSLGGTGKKTQYF. The DNA of the CDR3 is TGTGCCAGCAGCTTGGGCGGGACAGGGAAGAAGACGCAGTATTTT.